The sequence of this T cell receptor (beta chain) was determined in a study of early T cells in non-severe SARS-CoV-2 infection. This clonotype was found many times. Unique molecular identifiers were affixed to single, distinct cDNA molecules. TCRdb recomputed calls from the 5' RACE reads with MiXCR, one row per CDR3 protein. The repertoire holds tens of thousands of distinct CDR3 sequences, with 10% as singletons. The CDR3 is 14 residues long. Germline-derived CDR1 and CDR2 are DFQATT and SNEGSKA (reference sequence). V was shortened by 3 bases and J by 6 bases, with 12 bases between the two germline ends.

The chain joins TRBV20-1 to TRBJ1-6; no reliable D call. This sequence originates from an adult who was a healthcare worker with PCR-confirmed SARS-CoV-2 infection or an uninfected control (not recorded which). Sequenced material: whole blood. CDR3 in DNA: TGCAGTGCTAGTCAGTCGGGCGGTAATTCACCCCTCCACTTT. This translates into CSASQSGGNSPLHF.